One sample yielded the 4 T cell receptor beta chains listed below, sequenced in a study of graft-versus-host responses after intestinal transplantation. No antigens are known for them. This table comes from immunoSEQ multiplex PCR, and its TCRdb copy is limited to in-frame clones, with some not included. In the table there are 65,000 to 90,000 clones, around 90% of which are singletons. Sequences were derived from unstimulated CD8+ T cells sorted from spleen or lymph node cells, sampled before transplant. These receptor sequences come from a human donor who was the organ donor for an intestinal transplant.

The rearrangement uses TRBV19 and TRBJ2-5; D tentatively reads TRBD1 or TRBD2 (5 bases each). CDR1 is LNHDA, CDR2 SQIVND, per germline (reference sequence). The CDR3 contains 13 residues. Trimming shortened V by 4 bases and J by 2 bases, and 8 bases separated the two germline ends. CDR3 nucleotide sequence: TGTGCCAGTAGTAGGTGGGGGCAAGAGACCCAGTACTTC. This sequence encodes CASSRWGQETQYF.

The chain's CDR3 is CASSYGAGYNSPLHF. Written as DNA, the CDR3 is TGTGCCAGTAGTTACGGGGCCGGCTATAATTCACCCCTCCACTTT. The chain joins TRBV19 to TRBJ1-6, with D possibly TRBD1 on 5 matching bases. V dropped 5 bases and J dropped 3 bases, with 11 bases sitting between them. CDR1 LNHDA and CDR2 SQIVND come from the germline V gene (reference sequence). The CDR3 is 15 amino acids.

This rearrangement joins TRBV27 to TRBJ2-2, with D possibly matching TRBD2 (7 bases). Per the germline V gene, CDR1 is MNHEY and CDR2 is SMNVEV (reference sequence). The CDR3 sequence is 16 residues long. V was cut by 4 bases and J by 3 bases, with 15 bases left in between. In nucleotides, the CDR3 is TGTGCCAGCAGTTCCCTAGGGGGGGAGGACACCGGGGAGCTGTTTTTT. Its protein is CASSSLGGEDTGELFF.

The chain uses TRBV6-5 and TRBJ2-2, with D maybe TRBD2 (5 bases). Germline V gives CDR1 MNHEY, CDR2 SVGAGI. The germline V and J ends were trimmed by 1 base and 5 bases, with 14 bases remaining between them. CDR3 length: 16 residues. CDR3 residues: CASSYFYSLGTGELFF. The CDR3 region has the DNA TGTGCCAGCAGTTACTTCTATTCACTAGGGACCGGGGAGCTGTTTTTT.